This T cell receptor beta chain was sequenced in a study of OX40 agonist ivuxolimab in advanced cancers. CDR1 is LNHDA, CDR2 SQIVND, per germline (reference sequence). V shed 5 bases and J 3 bases; nucleotides not matched to a gene: 10. The CDR3 has 16 residues. TCRdb's table, derived via immunoSEQ multiplex PCR, lists solely in-frame clones and lacks some. The repertoire holds 70,000 to 95,000 clones, with more than 75% as singletons. V and J are TRBV19 and TRBJ1-5; TRBD1 agrees at 7 bases. The sequences come from CD4+ or CD8+ T cells sorted from blood, collected in a trial of the OX40 agonist ivuxolimab. The clonotype originates from an adult with an advanced solid tumor such as melanoma, head and neck, liver or kidney cancer. This chain's CDR3 is CASSAPGTAYNQPQHF. The CDR3 bases are TGTGCCAGTAGTGCTCCCGGGACAGCCTACAATCAGCCCCAGCATTTT.